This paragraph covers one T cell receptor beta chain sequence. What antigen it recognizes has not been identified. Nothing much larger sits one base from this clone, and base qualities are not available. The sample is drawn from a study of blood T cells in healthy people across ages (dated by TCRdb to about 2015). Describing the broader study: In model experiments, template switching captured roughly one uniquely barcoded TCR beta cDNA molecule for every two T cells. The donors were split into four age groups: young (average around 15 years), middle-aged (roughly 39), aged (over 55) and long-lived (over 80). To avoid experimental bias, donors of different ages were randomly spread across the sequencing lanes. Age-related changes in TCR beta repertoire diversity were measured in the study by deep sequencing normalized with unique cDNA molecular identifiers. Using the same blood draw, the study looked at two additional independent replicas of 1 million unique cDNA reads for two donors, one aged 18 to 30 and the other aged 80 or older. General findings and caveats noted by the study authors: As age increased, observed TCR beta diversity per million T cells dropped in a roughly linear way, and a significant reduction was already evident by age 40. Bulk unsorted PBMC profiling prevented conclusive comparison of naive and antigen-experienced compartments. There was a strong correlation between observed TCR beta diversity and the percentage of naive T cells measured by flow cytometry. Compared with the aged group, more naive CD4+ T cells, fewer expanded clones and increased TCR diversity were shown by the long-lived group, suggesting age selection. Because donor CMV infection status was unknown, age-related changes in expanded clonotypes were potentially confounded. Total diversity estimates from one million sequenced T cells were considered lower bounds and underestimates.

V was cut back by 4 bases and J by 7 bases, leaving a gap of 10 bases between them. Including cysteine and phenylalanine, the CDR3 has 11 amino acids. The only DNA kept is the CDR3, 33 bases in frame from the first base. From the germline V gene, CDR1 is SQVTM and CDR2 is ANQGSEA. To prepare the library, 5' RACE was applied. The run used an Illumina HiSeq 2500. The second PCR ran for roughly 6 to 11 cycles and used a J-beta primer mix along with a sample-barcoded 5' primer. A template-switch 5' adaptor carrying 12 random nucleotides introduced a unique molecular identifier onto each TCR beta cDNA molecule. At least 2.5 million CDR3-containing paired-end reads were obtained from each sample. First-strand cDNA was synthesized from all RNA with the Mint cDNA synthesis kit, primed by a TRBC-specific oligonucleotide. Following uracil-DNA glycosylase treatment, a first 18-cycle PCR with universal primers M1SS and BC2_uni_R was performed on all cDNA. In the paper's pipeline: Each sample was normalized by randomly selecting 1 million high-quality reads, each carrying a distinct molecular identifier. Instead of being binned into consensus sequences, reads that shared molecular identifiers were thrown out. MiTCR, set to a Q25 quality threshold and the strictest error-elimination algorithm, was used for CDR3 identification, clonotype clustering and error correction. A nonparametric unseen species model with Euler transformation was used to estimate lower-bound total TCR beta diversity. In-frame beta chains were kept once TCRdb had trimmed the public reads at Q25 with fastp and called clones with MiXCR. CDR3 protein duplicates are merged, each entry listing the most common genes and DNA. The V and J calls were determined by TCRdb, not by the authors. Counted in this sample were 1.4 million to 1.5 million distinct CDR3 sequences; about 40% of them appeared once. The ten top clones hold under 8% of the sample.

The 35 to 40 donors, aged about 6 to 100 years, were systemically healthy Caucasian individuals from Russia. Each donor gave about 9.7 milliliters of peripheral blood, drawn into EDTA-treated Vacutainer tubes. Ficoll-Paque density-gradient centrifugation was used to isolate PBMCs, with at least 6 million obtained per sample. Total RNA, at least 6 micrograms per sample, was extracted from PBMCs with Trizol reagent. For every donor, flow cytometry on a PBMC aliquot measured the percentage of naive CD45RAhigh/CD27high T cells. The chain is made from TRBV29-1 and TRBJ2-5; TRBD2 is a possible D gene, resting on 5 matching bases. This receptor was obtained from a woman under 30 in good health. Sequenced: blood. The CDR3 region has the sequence CSVASPATQYF. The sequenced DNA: TGCAGCGTTGCTAGCCCCGCGACCCAGTACTTC. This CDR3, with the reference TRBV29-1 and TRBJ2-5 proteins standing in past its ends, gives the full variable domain SAVISQKPSRDICQRGTSLTIQCQVDSQVTMMFWYRQQPGQSLTLIATANQGSEATYESGFVIDKFPISRPNLTFSTLTVSNMSPEDSSIYLCSVASPATQYFGPGTRLLVL.